This T cell receptor beta chain appears in the sequencing data of a study of blood T cell repertoires in COVID-19. Study information: Whether acute or convalescent, the COVID-19 samples came from the United States, Italy and Spain. PBMCs, B-cell-depleted T cells, or T cells provided the cDNA or gDNA that made up the material.

Trimming pared 0 bases from V and 6 bases from J, leaving 8 bases between. The CDR3 is 13 residues long. Germline V CDR1 and CDR2: PRHDT, FYEKMQ (reference sequence). Authors' data handling: From reference gene primer amplification, estimates of nucleated cell counts were derived. Measured with immunoSEQ multiplex PCR; TCRdb has only the in-frame clones, and not every one. The DNA was the basis for D and trimming; V, J and clone size are from that table. The sample records 150,000 to 200,000 clones, 82% being singletons. The genes are TRBV13 and TRBJ1-2; D remains unclear. Specimen: peripheral blood. The receptor comes from a woman aged 25-40 years with acute or convalescent COVID-19. The CDR3 nucleotides read TGTGCCAGCAGCTTAGGGACACCACATGGCTACACCTTC. Translated: CASSLGTPHGYTF. The full variable domain, rest sourced from reference TRBV13 and TRBJ1-2, is AAGVIQSPRHLIKEKRETATLKCYPIPRHDTVYWYQQGPGQDPQFLISFYEKMQSDKGSIPDRFSAQQFSDYHSELNMSSLELGDSALYFCASSLGTPHGYTFGSGTRLTVV.